The 27 T cell receptor beta chains below come from one sample, sequenced in a study of T cell changes during pregnancy in multiple sclerosis. The table came from immunoSEQ multiplex PCR; TCRdb's copy has only in-frame clones and leaves some out. The profile shows 85,000 to 90,000 clones, around 93% of them singletons. This specimen consisted of peripheral blood, obtained in the first trimester of pregnancy. These receptors were obtained from a female donor in good health, enrolled as a control in a pregnancy study.

The gene calls are TRBV5-1 and TRBJ2-5; 7 positions agree with TRBD2. The end of the DNA is better explained by TRBJ2-7, so the J call may be wrong. The germline CDR1 and CDR2 sequences are SGHRS and YFSETQ. The CDR3 length is 14 residues. CDR3 residues: CASSSGGFSYEQYF. CDR3 DNA: TGCGCCAGCAGCTCCGGGGGGTTCTCCTACGAGCAGTACTTC.

The V gene is TRBV4-3, the J gene TRBJ2-7; a possible D gene is TRBD2 (7 bases). Germline V gene sequence: CDR1 LGHNA, CDR2 YSLEER. This CDR3 region has 15 residues. V lost 1 base, J lost 5 bases, and 15 bases lay in between. CDR3 coding DNA: TGCGCCAGCAGCCAAGTGGCGGGGGCCCCTAACGAGCAGTACTTC. This codes for CASSQVAGAPNEQYF.

The CDR3 is CASSLDAAEFRPQHF. The DNA for the CDR3 is TGTGCCAGCAGCTTAGATGCGGCAGAATTTAGGCCCCAGCATTTT. V and J are TRBV11-2 and TRBJ1-5; D is unresolved. Germline V CDR1 and CDR2: SGHAT, FQNNGV. V was shortened by 0 bases and J by 9 bases, with 15 bases between the two germline ends. This CDR3 comprises 15 residues.

The chain is built from TRBV2 and TRBJ1-2; D is uncertain. Germline V gene data show CDR1 as SNHLY and CDR2 as FYNNEI. This CDR3 is built from 15 residues. Trimming cost V 3 bases and J 4 bases, with 15 bases left between them. The CDR3 loop reads CASSEGGRPVYGYTF. The CDR3 DNA follows: TGTGCCAGCAGTGAGGGAGGCAGGCCTGTCTATGGCTACACCTTC. The entire variable domain, with the rest obtained from reference TRBV2 and TRBJ1-2, is as follows: EPEVTQTPSHQVTQMGQEVILRCVPISNHLYFYWYRQILGQKVEFLVSFYNNEISEKSEIFDDQFSVERPDGSNFTLKIRSTKLEDSAMYFCASSEGGRPVYGYTFGSGTRLTVV.

The genes are TRBV29-1 and TRBJ1-1, with a tentative D call TRBD1 (6 bases). V lost 5 bases and J lost 1, with 11 bases in between. CDR1 and CDR2 (germline): SQVTM, ANQGSEA. The CDR3 spans 13 residues. CDR3 in DNA: TGCAGCGTTCGACAGGACGGGAACACTGAAGCTTTCTTT. It yields the protein CSVRQDGNTEAFF.

The chain carries TRBV11-3 and TRBJ1-1; 7 bases line up with TRBD1. Germline V lookup: CDR1 SGHNT, CDR2 YENEEA. There are 15 residues in the CDR3. V lost 5 bases, J lost 1 base, and 7 bases stayed unmatched. The CDR3 protein is CASSLGDRANTEAFF. In DNA, the CDR3 is TGTGCCAGCAGCCTGGGCGACAGGGCGAACACTGAAGCTTTCTTT.

The chain couples TRBV7-2 to TRBJ1-2, with D possibly being TRBD1 (6 bases). The CDR3 has 13 amino acids. CDR1 is SGHTA and CDR2 is FQGNSA in the germline V gene. V lost 8 bases to trimming and J lost 2 bases, with 12 bases between them. CDR3 DNA sequence: TGTGCCAGCGGCGGACAGTTGAACTATGGCTACACCTTC. Its translation: CASGGQLNYGYTF.

In DNA form, the CDR3 reads TGTGCCAGCATGACACTGACAGGGTCCTCCTACAATGAGCAGTTCTTC. Protein product: CASMTLTGSSYNEQFF. The J gene is TRBJ2-1, the V gene TRBV7-9; 7 positions match TRBD1. Germline V gene data show CDR1 as SEHNR and CDR2 as FQNEAQ (reference sequence). The ends lost 7 bases at V and 0 bases at J; junction bases unmatched: 9. This CDR3 is 16 amino acids long.

This chain connects TRBV10-3 to TRBJ1-3; D is unclear. The germline CDR1 and CDR2 sequences are ENHRY and SYGVKD. CDR3 length: 14 amino acids. V lost 3 bases and J 0 bases, leaving 6 bases between the germline ends. The DNA of the CDR3 is TGTGCCATCAGTGAAGGAGACTCTGGAAACACCATATATTTT. Its protein is CAISEGDSGNTIYF.

V and J are TRBV19 and TRBJ1-5, with D perhaps TRBD1 (5 bases). The CDR3 extends over 16 amino acids. From germline, CDR1 is LNHDA and CDR2 SQIVND (reference sequence). The ends were cut back, 0 bases at V and 4 bases at J, with 13 bases in the middle. CDR3 amino acids: CASSIDPRTINQPQHF. Here the CDR3 DNA reads TGTGCCAGTAGTATAGATCCCCGGACAATTAATCAGCCCCAGCATTTT.

The V gene is TRBV5-1, the J gene TRBJ2-3; D unclear. The CDR3 sequence is 16 residues long. Germline V CDR1 and CDR2: SGHRS, YFSETQ. V shed 6 bases and J shed 4 bases, with 21 bases lying between them. The chain's CDR3 is CASISAGGVEPDTQYF. The CDR3 region has the DNA TGCGCCAGCATAAGTGCCGGCGGAGTGGAGCCAGATACGCAGTATTTT.

The chain carries TRBV5-1 and TRBJ2-7; no clear D. The germline V gene encodes CDR1 SGHRS and CDR2 YFSETQ. V shed 3 bases and J shed 12 bases, with 13 bases lying between them. The length of the CDR3 is 11 residues. The CDR3 coding sequence is TGCGCCAGCAGCTCCACTATACGAGGGTACTTC. As protein: CASSSTIRGYF.

The chain is built from TRBV7-8 and TRBJ2-1; the match to TRBD2 covers 12 bases. The CDR3 consists of 19 residues. V shed 2 bases, J shed 0 bases, and the junction held 8 bases outside the gene matches. Germline CDR1 reads SGHVS; CDR2 reads FQNEAQ. The CDR3 sequence is CASSLYRTSGVSSYNEQFF. The CDR3 region has the DNA TGTGCCAGCAGCTTATACAGGACTAGCGGGGTAAGCTCCTACAATGAGCAGTTCTTC.

A single count supports this clone. The CDR3 region is CASSLGGRNYGYTF. CDR3 nucleotides: TGTGCCAGCAGCTTAGGAGGCAGAAACTATGGCTACACCTTC. V is TRBV7-2 and J is TRBJ1-2, with D hard to call. The CDR3 length is 14 residues. V lost 1 base and J 2 bases, leaving 8 bases between the germline ends. Germline V lookup: CDR1 SGHTA, CDR2 FQGNSA.

The V call is TRBV6-1, the J call TRBJ2-2, with TRBD2 identical over 9 bases. CDR1 is MNHNS, CDR2 SASEGT, per germline. The CDR3 has 14 residues. Trimming removed 7 bases from V and 4 bases from J; junction bases left unmatched: 4. The CDR3 nucleotides read TGTGCCAGCACGCGGGGGGGCCGCACCGGGGAGCTGTTTTTT. Protein: CASTRGGRTGELFF.

V is TRBV5-1 and J is TRBJ2-1; a possible D gene is TRBD2 (6 bases). V was pared by 1 base and J by 7 bases, with 21 bases between. Germline CDR1 SGHRS, CDR2 YFSETQ. The CDR3 is made up of 17 amino acids. This chain's CDR3 is CASSLKGLALLRNEQFF. CDR3 coding DNA: TGCGCCAGCAGCTTGAAAGGGCTAGCGCTACTACGTAATGAGCAGTTCTTC.

The chain uses TRBV15 and TRBJ2-2; 7 nucleotides line up with TRBD1. This CDR3 region has 11 residues. Germline lookup yields CDR1 LNHNV and CDR2 YYDKDF (reference sequence). Trimming took 11 bases from V and 6 from J; bases not matched to a gene: 3. CDR3 coding DNA: TGTGCCCTCGACAGGGCCGGGGAGCTGTTTTTT. Translation: CALDRAGELFF.

This sequence joins TRBV5-4 and TRBJ2-1, with D possibly matching TRBD2 (5 bases). This CDR3 is 17 amino acids long. Trimming stripped 5 bases from V and 3 bases from J, with 21 bases between. Germline assignment: CDR1 SGHNT and CDR2 YYREEE (reference sequence). CDR3 sequence: CASRDLPPHGVYNEQFF. Here the CDR3 DNA reads TGTGCCAGCAGGGACCTGCCCCCACACGGGGTCTACAATGAGCAGTTCTTC.

CDR3 in amino acids: CASGLGDWDNEQFF. CDR3 nucleotides: TGTGCTAGTGGTTTGGGGGACTGGGACAATGAGCAGTTCTTC. V usage is TRBV12-5 and J usage is TRBJ2-1, with D tentatively TRBD2 (6 bases). CDR3 length: 14 residues. CDR1 is LGHNT, CDR2 FRNRAP, per germline. V lost 1 base and J 5 bases, leaving 9 bases between the germline ends.

For the CDR3, the DNA is TGCGCCAGCAGCCCGGAGGGACAGCCTATTGGAAACACCATATATTTT. Protein sequence: CASSPEGQPIGNTIYF. This chain joins TRBV5-1 and TRBJ1-3; 7 bases fit TRBD1. Looked up from germline, CDR1 is SGHRS and CDR2 is YFSETQ. This CDR3 has 16 residues. V gave up 4 bases and J gave up 3 bases; unmatched junction bases: 10.

This sequence joins TRBV11-1 and TRBJ2-7; D perhaps matches TRBD2 (5 bases). Trimming stripped 0 bases from V and 4 bases from J, with 13 bases between. The CDR3 runs to 15 residues. Germline V lookup: CDR1 SGHAT, CDR2 FQDESV (reference sequence). CDR3 residues: CASSLAEEPSYEQYF. As DNA, the CDR3 is TGTGCCAGCAGCTTAGCGGAGGAACCTTCGTACGAGCAGTACTTC.

The chain combines TRBV28 with TRBJ1-6; D gene ambiguous. Germline V gives CDR1 MDHEN, CDR2 SYDVKM. The CDR3 is 13 residues long. Deletions cut 6 bases from V and 7 bases from J, with 10 bases between. The CDR3 sequence: CASRALLNSPLHF. The CDR3 coding sequence is TGTGCCAGCAGAGCCTTACTGAATTCACCCCTCCACTTT. The whole variable domain, filled in from reference TRBV28 and TRBJ1-6, reads DVKVTQSSRYLVKRTGEKVFLECVQDMDHENMFWYRQDPGLGLRLIYFSYDVKMKEKGDIPEGYSVSREKKERFSLILESASTNQTSMYLCASRALLNSPLHFGNGTRLTVT.

The chain recombines TRBV11-2 with TRBJ2-7; 7 bases are shared with TRBD2. The germline gives CDR1 SGHAT, CDR2 FQNNGV. V trimming: 4 bases; J trimming: 4 bases; junction bases outside the gene matches: 13. The CDR3 is 16 amino acids. CDR3 in amino acids: CASSSSGGNYMYEQYF. As DNA, the CDR3 is TGTGCCAGCAGCTCCTCCGGGGGGAATTATATGTACGAGCAGTACTTC. Using reference TRBV11-2 and TRBJ2-7 for the parts outside the CDR3, the full variable domain is EAGVAQSPRYKIIEKRQSVAFWCNPISGHATLYWYQQILGQGPKLLIQFQNNGVVDDSQLPKDRFSAERLKGVDSTLKIQPAKLEDSAVYLCASSSSGGNYMYEQYFGPGTRLTVT.

The J gene is TRBJ2-5, the V gene TRBV11-2, with TRBD2 matching over 8 bases. CDR1 and CDR2 (germline): SGHAT, FQNNGV. The CDR3 covers 16 residues. V was pared by 1 base and J by 5 bases, with 9 bases of the junction left unmatched. The CDR3: CASSLGVGGAWETQYF. The CDR3 region has the DNA TGTGCCAGCAGCTTAGGCGTCGGGGGGGCCTGGGAGACCCAGTACTTC.

This chain links TRBV6-5 with TRBJ2-1; weak D call: TRBD2 (5 bases). The V end lost 2 bases, the J end lost 3 bases, and 11 bases lay between the germline ends. CDR3 length: 15 residues. Germline CDR1 MNHEY, CDR2 SVGAGI. DNA for the CDR3: TGTGCCAGCAGTTACGGAGGCAACGACTACAATGAGCAGTTCTTC. Its translation: CASSYGGNDYNEQFF.

The V and J genes are TRBV4-3 and TRBJ2-7; tentatively, D is TRBD1 (6 bases). The V and J ends lost 0 bases and 0 bases respectively, with 12 bases between them. The germline CDR1 and CDR2 sequences are LGHNA and YSLEER. This CDR3 region has 16 residues. The CDR3 here is CASSQDLGAPSYEQYF. The CDR3 DNA reads TGCGCCAGCAGCCAAGATTTGGGGGCTCCCTCCTACGAGCAGTACTTC.

The chain links TRBV27 to TRBJ1-1; 10 bases align to TRBD1. This CDR3 has 18 amino acids. Trimming removed 4 bases from V and 6 bases from J; junction bases left unmatched: 17. Germline V gene lookup returns CDR1 MNHEY and CDR2 SMNVEV (reference sequence). CDR3 amino acids: CASSSGRYLTGGGAEAFF. The DNA of the CDR3 is TGTGCCAGCAGTTCCGGCCGCTACCTGACAGGGGGCGGGGCTGAAGCTTTCTTT.